A selection of T cell receptor beta chains follows, all from one sample in a study of blood T cell repertoires in COVID-19. The assay was immunoSEQ multiplex PCR, and TCRdb's table has in-frame clones only and misses some. Of about 87,000 clones listed, around four fifths are singletons. The sequenced material came from peripheral blood. Every receptor here comes from a woman between 65 and 79 years old with acute or convalescent COVID-19. The conserved cysteine and the conserved F or W are not part of the CDR3 here.

v_call cdr3_length cdr3_aa
TRBV28 11 ATTGQGFTEAF
TRBV9 20 ASSAPTSGGLGPFSNTGELF
TRBV4-1 10 ASSQDFRTQY
TRBV5-1 13 ASSLAAGGYNEQF
TRBV11-2 12 ASSRTGAAYGYT
TRBV5-4 11 ASSLGSSSGYT
TRBV7-3 11 ASSSIDRAEQF
TRBV12-5 11 ASGLNPEQPQH
TRBV4-1 13 ASSLRNRDITEAF
TRBV5-5 13 ASSFGQGVDNEQF
TRBV30 13 AWSLNSNSNQPQH
TRBV10-1 11 ASSEGPSYEQY